This T cell receptor beta chain was identified in a study of blood T cell repertoires in COVID-19. Across the whole study: In each case, the material was cDNA or gDNA derived from T cells, B-cell-depleted T cells, or PBMCs.

Under the authors' procedure: Amplifying reference gene primers gave estimates of nucleated cell counts. Measured with immunoSEQ multiplex PCR; TCRdb has only the in-frame clones, and not every one. V, J and clone size reflect that table, while D and trimming were determined from the DNA. The sample consists of 350,000 to 450,000 clones, approximately 88% of them appearing once. J was trimmed by 4 bases and V by 1 base; bases with no gene match: 5. In germline, CDR1 is SGHRS, CDR2 YFSETQ. The CDR3 covers 15 residues. Sequencing input: peripheral blood. The TCR comes from a man aged 40-50 years with acute or convalescent COVID-19. This chain links TRBV5-1 with TRBJ2-1, with 7 bases identical to TRBD2. The CDR3 region is CASSLSRGSYNEQFF. DNA of the CDR3: TGCGCCAGCAGCTTGTCGCGGGGGAGTTACAATGAGCAGTTCTTC.